This T cell receptor (beta chain) originates from a study of T cells in Graves' hyperthyroidism and ophthalmopathy. Study-level information: Before treatment of any kind, peripheral blood was taken at initial diagnosis. General observations from the study: The majority of expanded thyroid clonotypes above 0.001 also appeared in blood. Progression to ophthalmopathy was predicted a median of approximately 6.4 months early.

Germline V gene data show CDR1 as LNHDA and CDR2 as SQIVND (reference sequence). The CDR3 covers 12 residues. V lost 6 bases and J lost 8, with 13 bases in between. Using RNA transcripts as the source, TCR beta CDR3 regions were amplified. The HTBI set primed first-round TCR CDR3 RT-PCR. From the multiplex PCR reads, TCRdb called clonotypes with MiXCR, one entry per CDR3 protein. The data show 450,000 to 650,000 distinct CDR3 sequences, 11% to 15% seen once. It was uncontrolled infection, other autoimmune disease, pregnancy or lactation that excluded patients. A remark on this clonotype: The antigen is not known.

This TCR was recovered from a woman aged 18-29 years with Graves' ophthalmopathy. The rearrangement uses TRBV19 and TRBJ1-1; D is unresolved. What was sequenced was blood. The chain's CDR3 is CASRTLKREAFF. As DNA, the CDR3 is TGTGCCAGTAGGACACTTAAGAGGGAAGCTTTCTTT.